This entry lists 2 T cell receptor beta chains sequenced from one sample in a study of blood T cell repertoires in COVID-19. Produced via immunoSEQ multiplex PCR; TCRdb's table is partial and in-frame only. The sample records more than 150,000 clones, about nine tenths being singletons. The sequencing input was peripheral blood. Receptors originate from a woman aged 70-85 years with acute or convalescent COVID-19.

This chain joins TRBV6-2 or TRBV6-3 and TRBJ1-1; D might be TRBD1 (6 bases). This CDR3 has 14 residues. Per germline, CDR1 MNHEY and CDR2 SVGEGT. Trimming stripped 5 bases from V and 1 base from J, with 11 bases between. This CDR3 reads CASSHREPNTEAFF. The CDR3 region has the DNA TGTGCCAGCAGTCACAGGGAACCGAACACTGAAGCTTTCTTT.

This sequence joins TRBV6-4 and TRBJ2-4; 9 nucleotides align to TRBD1. CDR1 and CDR2 from the germline V gene are MRHNA and SNTAGT. This CDR3 region has 18 residues. V dropped 4 bases and J dropped 1; count of bases not matched to a gene: 11. DNA of the CDR3: TGTGCCAGCAGTGGTACGGGACAGGGCGTTCTCGCCAAAAACATTCAGTACTTC. Protein: CASSGTGQGVLAKNIQYF.